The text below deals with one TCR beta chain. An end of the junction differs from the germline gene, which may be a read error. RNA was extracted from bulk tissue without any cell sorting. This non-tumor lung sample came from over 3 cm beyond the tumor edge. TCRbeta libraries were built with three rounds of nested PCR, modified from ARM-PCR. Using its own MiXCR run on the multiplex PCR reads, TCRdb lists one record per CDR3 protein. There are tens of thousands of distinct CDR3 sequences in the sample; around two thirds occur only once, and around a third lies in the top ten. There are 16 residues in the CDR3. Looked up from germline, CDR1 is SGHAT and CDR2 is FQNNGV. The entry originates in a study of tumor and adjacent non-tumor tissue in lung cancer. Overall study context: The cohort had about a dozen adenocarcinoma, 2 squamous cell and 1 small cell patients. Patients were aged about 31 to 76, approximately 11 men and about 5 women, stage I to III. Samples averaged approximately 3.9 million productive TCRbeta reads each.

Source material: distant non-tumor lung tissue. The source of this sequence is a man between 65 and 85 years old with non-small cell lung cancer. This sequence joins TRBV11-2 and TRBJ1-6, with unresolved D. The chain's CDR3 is CASSLEWSQMNSSLHF. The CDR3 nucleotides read TGTGCCAGCAGCTTAGAATGGTCTCAGATGAATTCATCCCTCCACTTT.